The clone carrying this T cell receptor (beta chain) occurred once. Its target is not known. A much more abundant neighbour one base away suggests this may be a read error. Input for naive CD8 libraries was 20,000 to 1,000,000 sorted cells; the RNA fraction used was 10%, 30% or 50%. The ends lost 8 bases at V and 2 bases at J; junction bases unmatched: 3. Germline V gene lookup returns CDR1 MNHEY and CDR2 SMNVEV (reference sequence). The CDR3 is 12 amino acids. One entry per CDR3 protein results from TCRdb running MiXCR on the PCR reads. The sample has 550,000 to 750,000 distinct CDR3 sequences, about 20% seen once. This entry is derived from a study of molecular identifiers for immune sequencing clone quantification. Study in general: RNA, taken in replicates from roughly 21,000 or 96,000 naive CD8 cells, was split five ways, with four sequenced. General study findings and limits: Spiked Jurkat TCR RNA equivalent to one cell was reportedly detectable in approximately 980,000 naive cells.

Sequenced sample: naive CD8+ T cells from blood, with Jurkat cell RNA spiked in. Subset given: FACS-sorted CD8+CD4-CCR7+CD45RA+ naive T cells. This TCR was recovered from a human donor in good health. Some libraries in this study had Jurkat cell RNA spiked in. The chain combines TRBV27 with TRBJ2-7; 7 bases are shared with TRBD1. The CDR3: CASATGTYEQYF. In DNA, the CDR3 is TGTGCCAGCGCGACAGGGACCTACGAGCAGTACTTC.